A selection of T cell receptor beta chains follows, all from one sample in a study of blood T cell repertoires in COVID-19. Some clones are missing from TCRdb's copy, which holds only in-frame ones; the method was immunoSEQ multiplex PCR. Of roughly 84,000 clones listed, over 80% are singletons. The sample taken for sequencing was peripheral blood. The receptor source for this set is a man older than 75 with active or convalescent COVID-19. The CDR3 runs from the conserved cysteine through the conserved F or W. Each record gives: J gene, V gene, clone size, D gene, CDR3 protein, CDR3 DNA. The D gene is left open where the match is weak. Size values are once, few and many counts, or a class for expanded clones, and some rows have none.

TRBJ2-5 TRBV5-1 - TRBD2 CASSLRPRTSGTLTGETQYF TGCGCCAGCAGCTTGCGGCCCAGGACTAGCGGAACCTTAACTGGGGAGACCCAGTACTTC
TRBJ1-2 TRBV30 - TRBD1 CAWRAFTGGASGYTF TGTGCCTGGAGGGCCTTCACAGGGGGCGCATCTGGCTACACCTTC
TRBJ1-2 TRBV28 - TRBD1 CASSSGQIYGYTF TGTGCCAGCAGCTCGGGACAGATCTATGGCTACACCTTC
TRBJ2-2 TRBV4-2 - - CASSHDGPAGTGELFF TGTGCCAGCAGCCACGACGGACCCGCGGGCACCGGGGAGCTGTTTTTT
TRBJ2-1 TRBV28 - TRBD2 CASSLWRGAYNEQFF TGTGCCAGCAGTTTGTGGCGGGGGGCATACAATGAGCAGTTCTTC
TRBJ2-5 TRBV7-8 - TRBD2 CASNPTGQGLAGAGGETQYF TGTGCCAGCAACCCGACGGGCCAGGGACTAGCGGGAGCGGGGGGAGAGACCCAGTACTTC
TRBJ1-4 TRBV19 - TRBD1 CASSSHSANRGPTNEKLFF TGTGCCAGTAGCTCACACTCTGCCAACAGGGGGCCAACTAATGAAAAACTGTTTTTT
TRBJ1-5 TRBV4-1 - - CASSHRLGAGDSQPQHF TGCGCCAGCAGCCACCGGCTTGGGGCAGGGGATAGTCAGCCCCAGCATTTT
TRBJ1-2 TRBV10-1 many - CASSETGDYGYTF TGCGCCAGCAGTGAAACAGGAGACTATGGCTACACCTTC
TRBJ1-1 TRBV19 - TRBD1 CASNPGTGIRNTEAFF TGTGCCAGTAACCCCGGGACAGGGATTCGGAACACTGAAGCTTTCTTT
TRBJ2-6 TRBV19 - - CASSNGHSGANVLTF TGTGCCAGTAGTAATGGGCACTCTGGGGCCAACGTCCTGACTTTC
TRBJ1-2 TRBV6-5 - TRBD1 CASSSGTGRSGYGYTF TGTGCCAGCAGTTCCGGGACAGGCAGGTCGGGCTATGGCTACACCTTC
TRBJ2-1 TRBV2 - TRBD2 CASRGLAGYNEQFF TGTGCCAGCAGGGGACTAGCGGGTTACAATGAGCAGTTCTTC
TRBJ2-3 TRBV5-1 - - CASSLVGSGDTQYF TGCGCCAGCAGCTTGGTCGGGAGTGGGGATACGCAGTATTTT
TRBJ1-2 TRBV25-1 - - CASSGGAYGYTF TGTGCCAGCAGTGGTGGGGCCTATGGCTACACCTTC
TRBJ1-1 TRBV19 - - CASSIGVRGGLGREAFF TGTGCCAGTAGTATAGGAGTGAGGGGGGGGCTTGGCAGGGAAGCTTTCTTT
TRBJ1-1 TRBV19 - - CASSIGAGSTEAFF TGTGCCAGTAGTATAGGGGCCGGAAGCACTGAAGCTTTCTTT
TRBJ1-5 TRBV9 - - CASSVDSGPQPQHF TGTGCCAGCAGCGTAGATTCAGGGCCTCAGCCCCAGCATTTT
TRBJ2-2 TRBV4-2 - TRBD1 CASSPRTGEANTGELFF TGTGCCAGCAGCCCCCGGACAGGCGAAGCGAACACCGGGGAGCTGTTTTTT
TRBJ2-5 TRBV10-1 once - CASSERGASQETQYF TGCGCCAGCAGTGAGCGGGGGGCGTCCCAAGAGACCCAGTACTTC
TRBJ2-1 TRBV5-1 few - CASSLLGPTAYNEQFF TGCGCCAGCAGCTTACTAGGCCCAACCGCTTACAATGAGCAGTTCTTC
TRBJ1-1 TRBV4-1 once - CASSPGPRDTEAFF TGCGCCAGCAGTCCCGGACCGAGGGACACTGAAGCTTTCTTT
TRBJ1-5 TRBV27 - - CASAGGPNQPQHF TGTGCCAGCGCCGGGGGGCCCAATCAGCCCCAGCATTTT
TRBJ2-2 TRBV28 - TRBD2 CASSGAGGSGELFF TGTGCCAGCAGTGGAGCGGGGGGGTCCGGGGAGCTGTTTTTT
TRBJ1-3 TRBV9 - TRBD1 CASSQTGTGGNTIYF TGTGCCAGCAGCCAGACAGGGACGGGGGGAAACACCATATATTTT
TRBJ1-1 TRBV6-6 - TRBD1 CASSSTGTDMNTEAFF TGTGCCAGCAGTTCCACTGGGACAGACATGAACACTGAAGCTTTCTTT
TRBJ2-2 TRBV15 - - CATSIQFTGELFF TGTGCCACCAGCATACAGTTCACCGGGGAGCTGTTTTTT
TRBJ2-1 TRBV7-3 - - CASSSAGRINEQFF TGTGCCAGCAGCTCCGCAGGGCGCATCAATGAGCAGTTCTTC
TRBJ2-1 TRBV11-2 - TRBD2 CASSSKGRGTVDEQFF TGTGCCAGCAGCTCGAAGGGGCGGGGGACGGTTGATGAGCAGTTCTTC
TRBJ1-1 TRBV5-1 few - CASSFGTGRVSTEAFF TGCGCCAGCAGCTTTGGAACAGGGCGGGTTTCCACTGAAGCTTTCTTT
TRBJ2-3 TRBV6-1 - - CASSEVPSALTDTQYF TGTGCCAGCAGTGAAGTGCCTAGCGCACTCACAGATACGCAGTATTTT
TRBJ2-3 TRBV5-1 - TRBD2 CASSLVPGGASDTQYF TGCGCCAGCAGCTTGGTTCCGGGAGGGGCATCAGATACGCAGTATTTT
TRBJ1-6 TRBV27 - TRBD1 CASSLRRDRAMNSPLHF TGTGCCAGCAGTTTGAGGCGGGACAGGGCAATGAATTCACCCCTCCACTTT
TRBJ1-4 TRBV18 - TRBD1 CASSPPGQANEKLFF TGTGCCAGCTCACCGCCCGGACAGGCAAATGAAAAACTGTTTTTT
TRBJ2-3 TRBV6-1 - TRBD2 CASSERLALPSSTDTQYF TGTGCCAGCAGTGAACGACTAGCTCTACCCTCTAGCACAGATACGCAGTATTTT
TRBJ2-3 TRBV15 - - CATSRGGITDTQYF TGTGCCACCAGCAGAGGCGGGATTACAGATACGCAGTATTTT
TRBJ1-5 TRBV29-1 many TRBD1 CSARQGNQPQHF TGCAGCGCTAGACAGGGAAATCAGCCCCAGCATTTT
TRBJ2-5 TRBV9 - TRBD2 CASSVEASGIPGKETQYF TGTGCCAGCAGCGTAGAGGCTAGCGGGATCCCCGGGAAAGAGACCCAGTACTTC